The sequence of this T cell receptor (beta chain) was determined in a study of T cell repertoires in cytomegalovirus infection. Study summary: Recently identified HLA-C-restricted and well-studied HLA-B-restricted CMV epitopes were used. It was the public TCR beta signatures that indicated both CMV infection and matching HLA type.

MiXCR, applied by TCRdb to the reads, yields one record per CDR3 protein. Of roughly 700,000 distinct CDR3 sequences listed, 33% are singletons. The germline CDR1 and CDR2 sequences are LNHDA and SQIVND (reference sequence). V shed 3 bases and J shed 0 bases, with 12 bases lying between them. The CDR3 is 16 residues long. This clonotype appeared a few times. No antigen is known for it. General study points: The ex vivo response showed dominance by HLA-C-restricted CMV-specific TCR beta clonotypes.

This sequence was found in a human donor in good health (CMV status not recorded). Some clones in this sample may be carry-over from other donors' samples. The V call is TRBV19, the J call TRBJ1-3; tentatively, D is TRBD1 (5 bases). Sample: cultured PBMCs, taken from culture after CMV antigen stimulation. The CDR3 nucleotides are TGTGCCAGTAGTATCTTGGGGACTCACTCTGGAAACACCATATATTTT. Protein product: CASSILGTHSGNTIYF.